The 18 T cell receptor beta chains below all came from one sample that was sequenced in a study of OX40 agonist ivuxolimab in advanced cancers. Using immunoSEQ multiplex PCR, the repertoire was profiled, and TCRdb retains in-frame clones only, with some absent. The data show tens of thousands of clones, 80% to 90% seen once. The source material was CD4+ or CD8+ T cells sorted from blood, sampled in a trial of the OX40 agonist ivuxolimab. Receptors originate from an adult with an advanced solid tumor such as melanoma, head and neck, liver or kidney cancer.

The rearrangement joins TRBV7-8 to TRBJ1-3; TRBD1 is a possible D gene (6 bases). Trimming stripped 5 bases from V and 2 bases from J, with 13 bases between. Germline lookup yields CDR1 SGHVS and CDR2 FQNEAQ. This CDR3 comprises 15 residues. CDR3 coding DNA: TGTGCCAGCAGCACCCGGACAGAGACTGGAAACACCATATATTTT. This sequence encodes CASSTRTETGNTIYF.

The rearrangement uses TRBV2 and TRBJ2-3; D unresolved. This CDR3 contains 12 residues. The V end lost 7 bases, the J end lost 3 bases, and 8 bases lay between the germline ends. Germline CDR1 SNHLY, CDR2 FYNNEI. The CDR3 coding sequence is TGTGCCAGCACCCAGGAGACAGATACGCAGTATTTT. This codes for CASTQETDTQYF.

The genes are TRBV5-4 and TRBJ2-3; 8 bases map to TRBD2. V lost 4 bases and J lost 0; bases outside the gene matches: 13. There are 18 residues in the CDR3. From germline, CDR1 is SGHNT and CDR2 YYREEE (reference sequence). The CDR3 DNA reads TGTGCCAGCAGCCCGGGGGGTAGCGGGGAACTAAGCACAGATACGCAGTATTTT. Protein sequence: CASSPGGSGELSTDTQYF.

The V call is TRBV5-1, the J call TRBJ2-3; no clear D. In germline, CDR1 is SGHRS, CDR2 YFSETQ. The V and J ends lost 6 bases and 3 bases respectively, with 17 bases between them. The CDR3 is 15 residues long. CDR3 loop: CASKQSGLLTDTQYF. In DNA, the CDR3 is TGCGCCAGCAAACAATCAGGTTTATTAACAGATACGCAGTATTTT.

This clone was seen just once. The chain has TRBV19 and TRBJ1-3, with no clear D. The length of the CDR3 is 15 residues. Germline V gene lookup returns CDR1 LNHDA and CDR2 SQIVND (reference sequence). The V and J ends lost 3 bases and 4 bases respectively, with 13 bases between them. The CDR3 loop is CASSITSSAGNTIYF. CDR3 bases: TGTGCCAGTAGTATTACATCCTCCGCAGGAAACACCATATATTTT. The full variable domain, with the rest looked up from reference TRBV19 and TRBJ1-3, is DGGITQSPKYLFRKEGQNVTLSCEQNLNHDAMYWYRQDPGQGLRLIYYSQIVNDFQKGDIAEGYSVSREKKESFPLTVTSAQKNPTAFYLCASSITSSAGNTIYFGEGSWLTVV.

The chain combines TRBV30 with TRBJ2-3; possible D gene TRBD2, 6 bases. V was shortened by 0 bases and J by 1 base, with 14 bases between the two germline ends. The germline gives CDR1 GTSNPN, CDR2 SVGIG (reference sequence). This CDR3 region has 16 residues. CDR3: CAWSVRRGGGTDTQYF. In nucleotides, the CDR3 is TGTGCCTGGAGTGTACGACGTGGCGGGGGCACAGATACGCAGTATTTT.

This clone was picked up a small number of times. The CDR3 DNA reads as TGTGCCAGCGCAACGGAAATTGGGCTCAATGGCTACACCTTC. This codes for CASATEIGLNGYTF. The chain joins TRBV7-9 to TRBJ1-2, with D unresolved. Germline CDR1 reads SEHNR; CDR2 reads FQNEAQ (reference sequence). The CDR3 has 14 residues. The V end was cut by 8 bases, the J end by 6 bases, with 19 bases between.

The rearrangement links TRBV5-4 to TRBJ2-5, with 10 bases fitting TRBD2. The CDR3 totals 16 residues. The V and J ends lost 4 bases and 2 bases, in that order; junction bases with no gene match: 8. Germline-derived CDR1 and CDR2 are SGHNT and YYREEE (reference sequence). The CDR3 loop reads CASSRTTSGAQETQYF. CDR3 in DNA: TGTGCCAGCAGCCGGACTACTAGCGGGGCGCAAGAGACCCAGTACTTC.

The rearrangement links TRBV9 to TRBJ2-3, with 9 bases lining up with TRBD1. This CDR3 comprises 16 residues. CDR1 is SGDLS and CDR2 is YYNGEE in the germline V gene. V shed 0 bases and J 3 bases; nucleotides not matched to a gene: 5. CDR3 amino acids: CASSVVRTGVTDTQYF. CDR3 in DNA: TGTGCCAGCAGCGTAGTGAGGACAGGGGTAACAGATACGCAGTATTTT.

The rearrangement joins TRBV6-5 to TRBJ2-3; TRBD1 might be the D (6 bases). V lost 5 bases, J lost 2 bases, and 11 bases lay in between. This CDR3 has 14 amino acids. Germline values: CDR1 MNHEY, CDR2 SVGAGI. CDR3 sequence: CASSLWGPTDTQYF. The CDR3 DNA follows: TGTGCCAGCAGTCTCTGGGGGCCCACAGATACGCAGTATTTT.

The chain is built from TRBV6-6 and TRBJ2-5, with 8 nucleotides matching TRBD1. Germline V gene data show CDR1 as MNHNY and CDR2 as SVGAGI (reference sequence). This CDR3 spans 14 amino acids. J gave up 10 bases and V 2 bases, and 9 bases lay outside the gene matches. For the CDR3, the DNA is TGTGCCAGCAGTTACCACAGGGGGAGCGGCGACCAGTACTTC. Translation gives CASSYHRGSGDQYF.

The chain carries TRBV5-4 and TRBJ2-7; TRBD1 agrees at 7 bases. V lost 4 bases to trimming and J lost 3 bases; unmatched junction nucleotides: 10. CDR3 size: 15 residues. In germline, CDR1 is SGHNT, CDR2 YYREEE (reference sequence). CDR3 nucleotides: TGTGCCAGCAGCACCCGCGCAGGGGGTGGCTACGAGCAGTACTTC. It yields the protein CASSTRAGGGYEQYF.

This clone was counted only a few times. The genes are TRBV27 and TRBJ2-7; 8 bases fit TRBD1. V trimming: 6 bases; J trimming: 4 bases; junction bases outside the gene matches: 11. The CDR3 spans 15 residues. The germline V gene has CDR1 MNHEY and CDR2 SMNVEV (reference sequence). CDR3 residues: CASSLGTGDPYEQYF. CDR3 DNA sequence: TGTGCCAGCAGCTTAGGGACAGGCGATCCTTACGAGCAGTACTTC.

This chain connects TRBV6-5 to TRBJ2-7, with a weak D call TRBD1 (6 bases). Per the germline V gene, CDR1 is MNHEY and CDR2 is SVGAGI. The CDR3 runs to 15 residues. V was pared by 6 bases and J by 6 bases, with 21 bases between. CDR3 in amino acids: CASSRSPGQRGEQYF. CDR3 nucleotide sequence: TGTGCCAGCAGCCGATCTCCGGGACAACGGGGCGAGCAGTACTTC.

V and J are TRBV4-2 and TRBJ2-2; 12 bases are a match to TRBD1. Germline loops: CDR1 LGHNA, CDR2 YNFKEQ. J lost 6 bases, V lost 3 bases, and 8 bases had no gene match. CDR3 size: 17 residues. CDR3 protein: CASSQGTGGAEAGELFF. As DNA, the CDR3 is TGTGCCAGCAGCCAGGGGACAGGGGGCGCAGAGGCCGGGGAGCTGTTTTTT.

The chain employs TRBV19 and TRBJ1-5; perhaps TRBD1 as D (6 bases). In germline, CDR1 is LNHDA, CDR2 SQIVND (reference sequence). V dropped 4 bases and J dropped 0 bases, with 13 bases sitting between them. The CDR3 spans 16 residues. For the CDR3, the DNA is TGTGCCAGTAGTAACGGACAGCGCCATAGCAATCAGCCCCAGCATTTT. It specifies CASSNGQRHSNQPQHF. The variable domain in full, with the rest retrieved from reference TRBV19 and TRBJ1-5, is DGGITQSPKYLFRKEGQNVTLSCEQNLNHDAMYWYRQDPGQGLRLIYYSQIVNDFQKGDIAEGYSVSREKKESFPLTVTSAQKNPTAFYLCASSNGQRHSNQPQHFGDGTRLSIL.

This clone has only one observation. J is TRBJ2-5 and V is TRBV7-2; 10 bases line up with TRBD1. The end of the DNA is better explained by TRBJ2-7, so the J call may be wrong. Per germline, CDR1 SGHTA and CDR2 FQGNSA. The CDR3 has 14 residues. CDR3 nucleotide sequence: TGTGCCAGCAGCTCCGGGACAGGGGCCTACGAGCAGTACTTC. This codes for CASSSGTGAYEQYF.

This sequence joins TRBV7-3 and TRBJ2-1; no definite D call. The germline V and J ends were trimmed by 5 bases and 9 bases, with 14 bases remaining between them. Germline V lookup: CDR1 SGHTA, CDR2 FQGTGA. The CDR3 is 13 residues long. For the CDR3, the DNA is TGTGCCAGCAGCCCGTTGGTGACCGGTGAGCAGTTCTTC. Amino acid sequence: CASSPLVTGEQFF.